This T cell receptor beta chain stems from a study of cytomegalovirus exposure and HLA in healthy donors. Vbeta (60) and Jbeta (13) primers were used in the PCR. The protocol was immunoSEQ multiplex PCR, while the TCRdb copy is restricted to in-frame clones and leaves out a portion. This sample has about 150,000 clones, with around 65% found just once. In regard to this clone: Its antigen remains unknown.

General study results and limits: When presence/absence was analysed, sequencing depth was taken to be roughly uniform across donors.

The sample comprised PBMCs. The receptor was derived from a male donor in good health and CMV-seronegative.

The CDR3 reads CASSRLASSYNEQFF. The CDR3 nucleotides read TGTGCCAGCAGTCGACTAGCGAGCTCCTACAATGAGCAGTTCTTC. The chain has TRBV11-2 and TRBJ2-1; 8 bases match TRBD2. The CDR3 contains 15 residues. In germline, CDR1 is SGHAT, CDR2 FQNNGV. Unmatched junction bases numbered 4, after V lost 6 bases and J lost 0 bases.